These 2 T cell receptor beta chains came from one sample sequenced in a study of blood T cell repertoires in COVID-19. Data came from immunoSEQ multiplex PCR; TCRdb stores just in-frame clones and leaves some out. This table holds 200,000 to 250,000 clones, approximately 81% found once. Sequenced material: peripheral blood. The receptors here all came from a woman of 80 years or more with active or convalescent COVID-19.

CDR3 in DNA: TGTGCCAGCAGCCCGGGACAGGGCAGGGAGCAGTACTTC. Its protein is CASSPGQGREQYF. The chain combines TRBV5-8 with TRBJ2-7; 9 bases fit TRBD1. The CDR3 has 13 residues. CDR1 is SGHTS, CDR2 YDEGEE, per germline. Trimming at V came to 4 bases and at J to 7 bases, leaving 6 bases not matched to a gene. The entire variable domain, with the rest obtained from reference TRBV5-8 and TRBJ2-7, is as follows: EAGVTQSPTHLIKTRGQQATLRCSPISGHTSVYWYQQALGLGLQFLLWYDEGEERNRGNFPPRFSGRQFPNYSSELNVNALELEDSALYLCASSPGQGREQYFGPGTRLTVT.

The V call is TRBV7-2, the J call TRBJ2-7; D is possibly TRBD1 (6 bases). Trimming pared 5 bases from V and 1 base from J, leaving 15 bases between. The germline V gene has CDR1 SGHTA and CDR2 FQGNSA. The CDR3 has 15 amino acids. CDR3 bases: TGTGCCAGCAGCAAAGGGGGATTCTCTTCCTACGAGCAGTACTTC. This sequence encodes CASSKGGFSSYEQYF.